The rows below give T cell receptor beta chains drawn from one sample of a study of shared clonotypes between healthy human individuals. The data were produced by immunoSEQ multiplex PCR, yet TCRdb's version contains in-frame clones alone and is incomplete. The data hold hundreds of thousands of clones, with 75% to 80% observed a single time. The sequenced sample consisted of PBMCs. These receptors all come from a woman aged 40 to 49 in good health. Some clones in this sample may be carry-over from other donors' samples. Both conserved end residues are part of each CDR3.

TRBV6-5,TRBJ2-5,CASSYSGTLRETQYF
TRBV7-9,TRBJ2-7,CASSWGDSEQYF
TRBV4-3,TRBJ2-7,CASSQEVGRVYEQYF
TRBV7-2,TRBJ1-2,CASSRSWDRVNYGYTF
TRBV19,TRBJ2-1,CASSTSVAGGLDEQFF
TRBV19,TRBJ2-1,CASRETGEGYNEQFF
TRBV11-2,TRBJ2-1,CASSLDGRAANEQFF
TRBV7-2,TRBJ2-7,CASSFYGNYEQYF
TRBV2,TRBJ2-2,CASSVTSGRATGELFF
TRBV29-1,TRBJ2-1,CSVYGGQGADNEQFF
TRBV10-3,TRBJ2-3,CAISLGTSTDTQYF
TRBV6-5,TRBJ2-7,CASSYRQGGDEQYF
TRBV9,TRBJ2-7,CASSPRDRSYYEQYF
TRBV20-1,TRBJ2-5,CSAGTGETQYF
TRBV4-1,TRBJ2-1,CASSQELGDLRWRFF
TRBV27,TRBJ2-1,CASIGNSYNEQFF
TRBV30,TRBJ2-1,CAWSVGTGNEQFF
TRBV6-5,TRBJ1-1,CASSYATGEAFF
TRBV5-1,TRBJ2-5,CASSFQGVQETQYF
TRBV5-1,TRBJ2-1,CASSLETGFSYNEQFF
TRBV4-1,TRBJ2-5,CASSQERLAGETQYF
TRBV28,TRBJ2-7,CASRPAGTSGRAREQYF
TRBV27,TRBJ2-2,CASSLDRHAGELFF
TRBV7-8,TRBJ2-3,CAGGPRGTDTQYF
TRBV27,TRBJ2-2,CASSLIGRVRNTGELFF
TRBV7-7,TRBJ2-5,CASSTDTGLQETQYF
TRBV27,TRBJ2-2,CASSLRGSNTGELFF
TRBV28,TRBJ2-5,CASSHRQGGETQYF
TRBV7-9,TRBJ1-2,CASSLFGRDRGPGGYTF
TRBV6-1,TRBJ2-3,CASRPGLANTDTQYF
TRBV6-6,TRBJ1-4,CASSYSALNEKLFF
TRBV15,TRBJ2-1,CATSRDRGQGSEQFF
TRBV7-2,TRBJ2-5,CASSLRAGVETQYF
TRBV9,TRBJ2-2,CASRGGGLAGAGELFF
TRBV10-1,TRBJ2-1,CASSERRPSAGVDYNEQFF
TRBV6-5,TRBJ1-2,CASSYSSGQGGGYTF
TRBV7-9,TRBJ2-1,CASSLTASWTGYNEQFF
TRBV28,TRBJ2-7,CASSPLSEQYF
TRBV5-1,TRBJ2-7,CASSSGSSGGLEQYF
TRBV20-1,TRBJ1-3,CSAMFEDTIYF
TRBV5-4,TRBJ1-2,CASSPGQGAYYGYTF
TRBV14,TRBJ2-3,CASSLRQGSDTQYF
TRBV6-1,TRBJ2-7,CASSADAGGVYEQYF
TRBV30,TRBJ1-2,CAYRDGNYGYTF
TRBV18,TRBJ1-2,CASSPGTARYGYTF